The clone carrying this TCR beta chain was seen ten or more times. Its target is unknown. Here immunoSEQ multiplex PCR was the method, and the copy in TCRdb shows in-frame clones only, minus some. There are 20,000 to 25,000 clones in the sample, none observed a single time. Busulfan-fludarabine conditioning, marrow transplant, and cyclophosphamide on days +3 and +4 were administered. This specimen comes from a study of T cells after posttransplantation cyclophosphamide. Findings and caveats of the study: Donor-recipient repertoire similarity was low at 1-2 months, rising over year one.

This CDR3 is 16 amino acids long. V was trimmed by 5 bases and J by 0 bases, leaving 16 bases between them. Germline-derived CDR1 and CDR2 are SGHTA and FQGNSA. The source of this sequence is a young adult male patient who received an allogeneic stem cell transplant from a related donor, was CMV-positive, and had no GVHD. Certain T cells may be donor cells from the graft. The chain employs TRBV7-2 and TRBJ1-1; D possibly corresponds to TRBD1 (6 bases). This material consisted of PBMCs, taken after allogeneic stem cell transplant with posttransplant cyclophosphamide. CDR3 residues: CASSLDRWNMNTEAFF. In DNA form, the CDR3 reads TGTGCCAGCAGCCTAGACAGGTGGAACATGAACACTGAAGCTTTCTTT.